A selection of T cell receptor beta chains follows, all from one sample in a study of T cells after posttransplantation cyclophosphamide. This table comes from immunoSEQ multiplex PCR, and its TCRdb copy is limited to in-frame clones, with some not included. The counts give about 39,000 clones, none of them seen only once; roughly 4.3% is held by the top ten. Specimen: PBMCs. These receptors came from a woman between 50 and 59 years old in good health and a related stem cell transplant donor. The CDR3 runs from the conserved cysteine through the conserved F or W. A D gene is named only where the DNA matches it firmly. The size entry is marked missing in some rows and otherwise reads once, few, many or a size class.

D gene	V gene	J gene	clone size	CDR3 DNA	CDR3 protein
-	TRBV30	TRBJ2-3	many	TGTGCCTGGAGTGTACTGGTCTCGAGCACAGATACGCAGTATTTT	CAWSVLVSSTDTQYF
TRBD1	TRBV9	TRBJ2-7	many	TGTGCCAGCAGCGTAAAAGGGGGACAGATGAGCGACGAGCAGTACTTC	CASSVKGGQMSDEQYF
-	TRBV5-8	TRBJ2-7	many	TGTGCCAGCAGTATCTACGAGCAGTACTTC	CASSIYEQYF
-	TRBV28	TRBJ1-4	many	TGTGCCAGCAGTTTACGACTTGTTGAAAAACTGTTTTTT	CASSLRLVEKLFF
TRBD1	TRBV28	TRBJ1-1	many	TGTGCCAGCAGTCCGGGACAGGGGCGAGCGAGCACTGAAGCTTTCTTT	CASSPGQGRASTEAFF
-	TRBV5-6	TRBJ1-2	many	TGTGCCAGCAGCACACTCGACAGGACCCAAAGTGATGGCTACACCTTC	CASSTLDRTQSDGYTF
TRBD1	TRBV5-1	TRBJ1-1	many	TGCGCCAGCAGTCCCGGGACAGGGGGCAACTCGGGCACTGAAGCTTTCTTT	CASSPGTGGNSGTEAFF
-	TRBV10-3	TRBJ1-4	many	TGTGCCATCGGGCAGGGCGGAACTAATGAAAAACTGTTTTTT	CAIGQGGTNEKLFF
TRBD1	TRBV12-5	TRBJ1-2	many	TGTGCTAGTGGTCCAGGGACAGCAACTAGGGGTTATGGCTACACCTTC	CASGPGTATRGYGYTF
-	TRBV5-4	TRBJ1-3	many	TGTGCCAGCAGCTTGAGTCTCTCCAGAGGAGACACCATATATTTT	CASSLSLSRGDTIYF
TRBD2	TRBV11-2	TRBJ2-4	many	TGTGCCAGCAGCTTAGCGGGGGGAGCCAAAAACATTCAGTACTTC	CASSLAGGAKNIQYF
-	TRBV6-5	TRBJ1-2	many	TGTGCCAGCAGTACCCACAGAAGATATGTCTATGGCTACACCTTC	CASSTHRRYVYGYTF
-	TRBV6-5	TRBJ2-3	many	TGTGCCAGCAGGGGGTTGACTAGGAACACAGATACGCAGTATTTT	CASRGLTRNTDTQYF
TRBD2	TRBV19	TRBJ2-1	many	TGTGCCAGTAGTATCAACGGGAAGTCACTAGCGGTGTCCTACAATGAGCAGTTCTTC	CASSINGKSLAVSYNEQFF
-	TRBV6-5	TRBJ1-2	few	TGTGCCAGCAGTGAAGTTTTCAGGAATGGCTACACCTTC	CASSEVFRNGYTF
TRBD2	TRBV27	TRBJ2-1	many	TGTGCCAGCAGTTTCCGGCTAGCGGGGGGGTACTGGGAGTTCTTC	CASSFRLAGGYWEFF
-	TRBV28	TRBJ1-5	many	TGTGCCAGCAGCCCGACACAGGGATGGGAGCAGCCCCAGCATTTT	CASSPTQGWEQPQHF
TRBD1	TRBV10-2	TRBJ1-2	many	TGCGCCAGCAGACCGAGCGCGGGACAGGGGGGAGCTAACTATGGCTACACCTTC	CASRPSAGQGGANYGYTF
TRBD1	TRBV7-2	TRBJ2-7	many	TGTGCCAGCAGCTTAACGGACAGGGTGGATCTAGACACCTCCGAGCAGTACTTC	CASSLTDRVDLDTSEQYF
-	TRBV10-1	TRBJ2-7	many	TGCGCCAGCAGTGAGGGGCCTTCCTACGAGCAGTACTTC	CASSEGPSYEQYF
-	TRBV6-5	TRBJ2-3	many	TGTGCCAGCCTCTCTCCAGGGGGCACAGATACGCAGTATTTT	CASLSPGGTDTQYF
TRBD1	TRBV19	TRBJ1-1	many	TGTGCCAGTAGCTCCCGGACAGGACAGAACACTGAAGCTTTCTTT	CASSSRTGQNTEAFF
TRBD1	TRBV30	TRBJ1-6	many	TGTGCCTGGAGAGGACAGGCCTATAATTCACCCCTCCACTTT	CAWRGQAYNSPLHF
-	TRBV15	TRBJ1-6	many	TGTGCCACCAGCAGAGCCAGAGGTTCACCCCTCCACTTT	CATSRARGSPLHF
TRBD1	TRBV4-1	TRBJ2-3	many	TGCGCCAGCAGCAAAGGGACAGGGGGAGATACAGATACGCAGTATTTT	CASSKGTGGDTDTQYF
-	TRBV7-3	TRBJ2-1	many	TGTGCCAGCAGCTCGACTAGTCAGAGGTACAATGAGCAGTTCTTC	CASSSTSQRYNEQFF
TRBD1	TRBV11-3	TRBJ1-1	many	TGTGCCAGCAGCTGGGGGCAGGGGGCCGCCGAAGCTTTCTTT	CASSWGQGAAEAFF
TRBD2	TRBV28	TRBJ2-7	many	TGTGCCAGCAGTCCGGGACTAGCGGCCACCTACGAGCAGTACTTC	CASSPGLAATYEQYF
TRBD1	TRBV6-5	TRBJ2-7	many	TGTGCCAGCAGTGGGACAGCCTACGAGCAGTACTTC	CASSGTAYEQYF
-	TRBV28	TRBJ1-5	many	TGTGCCAGCAGCAGAGACATTCAGCCCCAGCATTTT	CASSRDIQPQHF
TRBD1	TRBV7-9	TRBJ2-3	many	TGTGCCAGCAGCGTTGCGGACAGGGAGGCAGATACGCAGTATTTT	CASSVADREADTQYF
TRBD1	TRBV6-5	TRBJ2-7	few	TGTGCCAGCAGAACCGGGACAGGGGACGACGAGCAGTACTTC	CASRTGTGDDEQYF
-	TRBV27	TRBJ1-5	many	TGTGCCAGCAGCAGGGGCTATAGCAATCAGCCCCAGCATTTT	CASSRGYSNQPQHF
-	TRBV9	TRBJ2-1	-	TGTGCCAGCAGCGTCGCCCCAGCCGCCGGGGTTGAGGAGCAGTTCTTC	CASSVAPAAGVEEQFF
TRBD1	TRBV15	TRBJ2-7	many	TGTGCCACCAGCGGTAGGGACAGCCTTCCTGGGGAGCAGTACTTC	CATSGRDSLPGEQYF